This T cell receptor beta chain was recovered during a study of T cells after yellow fever vaccination (dated by TCRdb to about 2019). Regarding the complete study: The SMART-Seq v4 Ultra Low Input RNA kit was used to prepare libraries from fractions with low cell numbers. Two healthy male donors, one aged 18 to 30 and one aged 30 to 40 years, made up the cohort. Bulk PBMC replicates and cell subsets were isolated from blood drawn at multiple timepoints before and after both primary and secondary immunization. To track T-cell clones before and after primary and booster YFV17D yellow fever vaccination, bulk TCR alpha and beta repertoires were sequenced longitudinally. Paper-wide results and their limitations: Because the study included only two donors, the extent to which the findings can be generalized is limited. Because abundant contaminating clonotypes from the bulk population could be contained in FACS-sorted repertoires, computational filtering was required. Most clones expanded after primary vaccination were re-detected after the booster (just under 97% of CD4 and 88% of CD8), suggesting broad memory maintenance. The secondary T-cell response was weaker than the primary response but faster, peaking on day 5 instead of day 15. A small share of clonotypes was detected in both CD4 and CD8 compartments, with the overlap likely arising from convergent recombination.

Sample treatment or condition, as interpreted from the label and publication: live attenuated yellow fever vaccine strain. PBMCs were isolated from peripheral blood using a standard Ficoll-Paque protocol. CD4 and CD8 T-cell fractions were isolated with Dynabeads CD4 and CD8 positive selection kits. TriZol was used to extract RNA from bulk PBMCs, CD4 and CD8 fractions, and dextramer-positive and dextramer-negative fractions. TCR cDNA was made using 5'RACE template switching, a step that added a universal primer site and unique molecular identifiers. Priming of cDNA synthesis was performed from both the TCR alpha and TCR beta constant segments. Libraries were amplified in two PCR steps, with sample barcodes and sequencing adapters added in the second step. Sequencing of the libraries was done on either Illumina HiSeq 2500 (2x100 bp) or NovaSeq (2x150 bp). In the source study's methods: MIGEC was used to demultiplex reads and collapse the reads into UMI consensus sequences, and MiXCR was used for V(D)J alignment. Using edgeR on replicate PBMC samples, clonotypes were called vaccine-responding if FDR was below 0.01 and the log2 fold change was above 5 up to day 15. Bulk clonotypes were assigned CD4 or CD8 identity according to which sequenced CD4 or CD8 repertoire held them at higher abundance. The public reads were reprocessed in TCRdb via fastp at Q25 and MiXCR, keeping in-frame beta chains. Identical CDR3 protein sequences are pooled into one entry, listed with their most common genes and DNA. It is TCRdb's table, rather than the study itself, that gives the V and J calls and clone size. Recorded for this sample are approximately 300,000 distinct CDR3 sequences; under 15% of them occurred a single time. The top ten clonotypes cover about 0.51% of the sample.

Germline trimming: 4 bases from V, 8 bases from J; junction bases outside gene matches: 7. CDR1 MNHEY and CDR2 SMNVEV were looked up in the germline V gene (reference sequence). The CDR3 goes from the cysteine to the phenylalanine over 13 residues. Only the CDR3 DNA stays, 39 bases, in frame from base 1. This clonotype was seen only a few times. There is no known antigen for this receptor. Base quality data are lacking; no much larger clone is found one base away. The sequence came from a man in his thirties or forties who received the YFV17D yellow fever vaccine. The V gene is TRBV27 and the J gene is TRBJ1-2; 7 central nucleotides agree with TRBD1. This specimen consisted of CD4+ T cells sorted from PBMCs, obtained 45 days after the yellow fever booster vaccination. The DNA reads TGTGCCAGCAGTTATACTGAGGGGGCCGGCTACACCTTC. Its translation is CASSYTEGAGYTF.